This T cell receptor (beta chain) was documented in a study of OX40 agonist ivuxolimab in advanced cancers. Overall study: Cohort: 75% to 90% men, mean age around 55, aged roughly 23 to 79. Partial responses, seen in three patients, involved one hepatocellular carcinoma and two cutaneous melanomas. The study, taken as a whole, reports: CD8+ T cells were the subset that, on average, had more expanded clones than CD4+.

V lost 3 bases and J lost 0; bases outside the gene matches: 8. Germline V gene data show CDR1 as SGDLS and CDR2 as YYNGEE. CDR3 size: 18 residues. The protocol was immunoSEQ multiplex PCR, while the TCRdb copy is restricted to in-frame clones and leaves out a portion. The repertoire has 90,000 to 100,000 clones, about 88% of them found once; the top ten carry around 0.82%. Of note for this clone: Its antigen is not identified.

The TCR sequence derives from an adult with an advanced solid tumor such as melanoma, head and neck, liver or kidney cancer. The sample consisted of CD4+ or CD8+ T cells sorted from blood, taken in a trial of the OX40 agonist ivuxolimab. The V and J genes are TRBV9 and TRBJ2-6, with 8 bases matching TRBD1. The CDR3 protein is CASSATGAVTSGANVLTF. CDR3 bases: TGTGCCAGCAGCGCGACAGGGGCCGTCACCTCTGGGGCCAACGTCCTGACTTTC.